Below, 16 T cell receptor beta chains from the same sample are listed, as sequenced in a study of T cells in Graves' hyperthyroidism and ophthalmopathy. RNA transcripts were the template for amplifying TCR beta CDR3 regions. In the first-round RT-PCR of the TCR CDR3, the HTBI primer set was used. TCRdb redid the calling of the multiplex PCR reads with MiXCR, one entry per CDR3 protein. The data contain approximately 500,000 distinct CDR3 sequences, around 45% of them singletons. Sequences were obtained from peripheral blood or thyroid tissue (not recorded which). The receptors were gathered from a woman aged 18-30 years with Graves' hyperthyroidism.

The V call is TRBV20-1, the J call TRBJ1-2; TRBD1 is a possible D gene (6 bases). This CDR3 comprises 14 residues. The germline V and J ends were trimmed by 2 bases and 2 bases, with 12 bases remaining between them. Germline-derived CDR1 and CDR2 are DFQATT and SNEGSKA (reference sequence). The chain's CDR3 is CSARRGRTNYGYTF. The CDR3 DNA reads as TGCAGTGCTAGAAGGGGGAGGACGAACTATGGCTACACCTTC.

The sample holds many counts of this clonotype. The rearrangement joins TRBV20-1 to TRBJ2-5; 8 bases line up with TRBD2. CDR1 DFQATT and CDR2 SNEGSKA come from the germline V gene (reference sequence). The CDR3 extends over 14 amino acids. Unmatched junction bases numbered 6, after V lost 3 bases and J lost 3 bases. In nucleotides, the CDR3 is TGCAGTGCTAGGTCCAGCGGGGGAAAAGAGACCCAGTACTTC. The encoded protein is CSARSSGGKETQYF.

This clonotype was seen at least ten times. The rearrangement uses TRBV20-1 and TRBJ2-7; D may match TRBD1 or TRBD2 (7 bases each). Germline-derived CDR1 and CDR2 are DFQATT and SNEGSKA (reference sequence). The CDR3 loop spans 19 amino acids. V shed 6 bases and J shed 6 bases, with 36 bases lying between them. The CDR3 reads CSAILRGRAAQGGGFEQYF. CDR3 coding DNA: TGCAGTGCCATTCTGCGGGGGAGGGCCGCTCAGGGGGGAGGGTTCGAGCAGTACTTC.

This clonotype was counted many times. The chain recombines TRBV3-1 with TRBJ2-7, with 7 nucleotides matching TRBD2. Germline V gives CDR1 LGHDT, CDR2 YNNKEL (reference sequence). V shed 3 bases, J shed 7 bases, and the junction held 6 bases outside the gene matches. The CDR3 is 13 amino acids. CDR3 nucleotide sequence: TGTGCCAGCAGCCAGGGCGGGAGAGGAGAGCAGTACTTC. Protein product: CASSQGGRGEQYF.

This clonotype was observed at least ten times. CDR3 protein: CATSDLGQKSTYEQYF. The DNA of the CDR3 is TGTGCCACCAGTGACCTTGGACAGAAAAGTACCTACGAGCAGTACTTC. The chain couples TRBV24-1 to TRBJ2-7; weak D call: TRBD1 (6 bases). Germline-derived CDR1 and CDR2 are KGHDR and SFDVKD. This CDR3 is 16 amino acids long. V was cut by 4 bases and J by 2 bases, with 17 bases left in between.

This clonotype was seen more than once but under ten times. V and J are TRBV29-1 and TRBJ1-2, with 8 bases matching TRBD1. Germline loops: CDR1 SQVTM, CDR2 ANQGSEA. CDR3 length: 14 amino acids. The CDR3 sequence: CSFWRPTGDYGYTF. In nucleotides, the CDR3 is TGCAGTTTTTGGCGCCCGACAGGGGACTATGGCTACACCTTC. Based on the CDR3 plus reference TRBV29-1 and TRBJ1-2, the full variable domain is SAVISQKPSRDICQRGTSLTIQCQVDSQVTMMFWYRQQPGQSLTLIATANQGSEATYESGFVIDKFPISRPNLTFSTLTVSNMSPEDSSIYLCSFWRPTGDYGYTFGSGTRLTVV.

The V call is TRBV29-1, the J call TRBJ1-2; D is uncertain. The CDR3 runs 13 residues. V lost 0 bases, J lost 12 bases, and 17 bases lay in between. CDR1 SQVTM and CDR2 ANQGSEA come from the germline V gene. Here the CDR3 reads CSVEDRHNSGNTF. CDR3 DNA sequence: TGCAGCGTTGAAGACAGACATAACTCTGGAAACACCTTC.

This clonotype was recorded many times. V usage is TRBV7-3 and J usage is TRBJ1-1; TRBD1 matches 8 bases. The germline gives CDR1 SGHTA, CDR2 FQGTGA. This CDR3 comprises 13 residues. Germline trimming cut 2 bases from V and 11 bases from J; bases unmatched to any gene: 7. CDR3 in DNA: TGTGCCAGCAGCTTATATCAGGACAGGGCGGCTTTCTTT. It encodes CASSLYQDRAAFF.

This sequence joins TRBV29-1 and TRBJ2-5; TRBD1 matches 8 bases. Germline V CDR1 and CDR2: SQVTM, ANQGSEA. Trimming cost V 3 bases and J 0 bases; bases outside gene matches: 9. The CDR3 sequence is 16 residues long. The CDR3 DNA follows: TGCAGCGTTGAGGCCAGGGGGCGCCGGTACCAAGAGACCCAGTACTTC. Its protein is CSVEARGRRYQETQYF.

This clonotype was found many times. CDR3 sequence (DNA): TGCAGCGTTCAGGACCTAAGCACAGATACGCAGTATTTT. This encodes CSVQDLSTDTQYF. The rearrangement links TRBV29-1 to TRBJ2-3; no clear D. Deletions cut 5 bases from V and 0 bases from J, with 9 bases between. Per germline, CDR1 SQVTM and CDR2 ANQGSEA. CDR3 length: 13 residues.

This clonotype was seen once. CDR3 DNA: TGTGCCAGCAGTCCGGATGGCAATGAGCAGTACTTC. Its protein product is CASSPDGNEQYF. The chain joins TRBV7-9 to TRBJ2-7; no definite D call. V was clipped by 6 bases and J by 7 bases, with 13 bases between them. Germline V gene lookup returns CDR1 SEHNR and CDR2 FQNEAQ (reference sequence). The CDR3 is 12 residues long.

A few counts support this clonotype. The gene calls are TRBV24-1 and TRBJ2-5; TRBD1 aligns across 7 bases. J lost 2 bases, V lost 9 bases, and 5 bases had no gene match. CDR3 size: 13 residues. Looked up from germline, CDR1 is KGHDR and CDR2 is SFDVKD. This CDR3 is CATRGRGQETQYF. CDR3 in DNA: TGTGCCACCCGAGGCAGGGGGCAAGAGACCCAGTACTTC.

This clonotype was detected ten times or more. V and J are TRBV7-9 and TRBJ2-2, with D uncertain. The CDR3 length is 12 residues. The germline V gene encodes CDR1 SEHNR and CDR2 FQNEAQ (reference sequence). The V end lost 4 bases, the J end lost 5 bases, and 5 bases lay between the germline ends. CDR3 protein: CASSSPTGELFF. CDR3 bases: TGTGCCAGCAGCTCACCAACCGGGGAGCTGTTTTTT.

The chain couples TRBV5-1 to TRBJ1-1; 9 bases map to TRBD1. J gave up 4 bases and V 4 bases, and 5 bases lay outside the gene matches. This CDR3 comprises 14 residues. Per germline, CDR1 SGHRS and CDR2 YFSETQ. CDR3 DNA: TGCGCCAGCAGCCGGGAACAGGGGGCCACTGAAGCTTTCTTT. It encodes CASSREQGATEAFF.

This clonotype was recorded at least ten times. This chain links TRBV15 with TRBJ2-7; TRBD2 matches at 10 bases. Per germline, CDR1 LNHNV and CDR2 YYDKDF (reference sequence). This CDR3 is 17 amino acids long. V lost 0 bases to trimming and J lost 7 bases; unmatched junction nucleotides: 12. CDR3 sequence (DNA): TGTGCCACCAGCAGAGATCGAGATAGCGGGAGGAATGGGGAGCAGTACTTC. Its protein is CATSRDRDSGRNGEQYF. Based on the CDR3 plus reference TRBV15 and TRBJ2-7, the full variable domain is DAMVIQNPRYQVTQFGKPVTLSCSQTLNHNVMYWYQQKSSQAPKLLFHYYDKDFNNEADTPDNFQSRRPNTSFCFLDIRSPGLGDTAMYLCATSRDRDSGRNGEQYFGPGTRLTVT.

This clonotype came up many times. The chain couples TRBV5-5 to TRBJ1-1; D ambiguous. The CDR3 has 14 amino acids. V lost 4 bases to trimming and J lost 4 bases, with 14 bases between them. The germline V gene encodes CDR1 SGHKS and CDR2 YYEKEE (reference sequence). For the CDR3, the DNA is TGTGCCAGCAGCGAGATTGCGAGGAGCACTGAAGCTTTCTTT. This encodes CASSEIARSTEAFF.